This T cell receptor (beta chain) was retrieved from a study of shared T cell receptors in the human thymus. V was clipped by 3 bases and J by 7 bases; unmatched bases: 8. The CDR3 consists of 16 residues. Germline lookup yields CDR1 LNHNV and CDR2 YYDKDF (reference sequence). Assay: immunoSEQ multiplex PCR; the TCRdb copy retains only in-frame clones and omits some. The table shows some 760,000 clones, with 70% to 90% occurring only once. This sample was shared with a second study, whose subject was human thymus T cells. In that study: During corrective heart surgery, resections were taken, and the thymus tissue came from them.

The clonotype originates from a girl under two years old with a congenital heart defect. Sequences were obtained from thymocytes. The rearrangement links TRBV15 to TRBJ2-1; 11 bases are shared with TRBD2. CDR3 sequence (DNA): TGTGCCACCAGCAGGGTTCGACTAGCGGGGTTTAATGAGCAGTTCTTC. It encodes CATSRVRLAGFNEQFF.